These T cell receptor beta chains were read from a single sample in a study of cytomegalovirus exposure and HLA in healthy donors. Here immunoSEQ multiplex PCR was the method, and the copy in TCRdb shows in-frame clones only, minus some. The table shows over 85,000 clones, with around 76% occurring only once. The sample was PBMCs. All receptors derive from a man aged 30-40 years in good health and CMV-seronegative. Each CDR3 is given with its conserved first and last residue. A D gene is named only where the DNA matches it firmly. Not all rows give a size; the values are once, few, many and, for expanded clones, a class.

v_call	clone_size	j_call	d_call	cdr3_aa	cdr3_nt
TRBV9	once	TRBJ2-1	TRBD2	CASSVLGLAGGLGEQFF	TGTGCCAGCAGCGTCCTCGGACTAGCGGGGGGGTTAGGTGAGCAGTTCTTC
TRBV15	NA	TRBJ2-7	TRBD1	CATSRDPGGSYEQYF	TGTGCCACCAGCAGAGATCCAGGGGGTTCCTACGAGCAGTACTTC
TRBV18	NA	TRBJ2-1	NA	CASSPMSTGYNEQFF	TGTGCCAGCTCACCAATGTCTACAGGCTACAATGAGCAGTTCTTC
TRBV2	few	TRBJ2-2	TRBD1	CASRDRDTGELFF	TGTGCCAGCCGAGACAGGGACACCGGGGAGCTGTTTTTT
TRBV7-3	NA	TRBJ2-3	TRBD2	CASSLRTSGTDTQYF	TGTGCCAGCAGCTTAAGGACTAGCGGCACAGATACGCAGTATTTT
TRBV2	NA	TRBJ2-3	TRBD2	CASRQAGVGTDTQYF	TGTGCCAGCAGGCAAGCGGGAGTGGGCACAGATACGCAGTATTTT
TRBV6-6	NA	TRBJ1-5	NA	CASSYPQGGDQPQHF	TGTGCCAGCAGTTACCCTCAGGGTGGCGATCAGCCCCAGCATTTT
TRBV5-4	NA	TRBJ1-2	TRBD1	CASSLQGGGGGYTF	TGTGCCAGCAGTCTTCAGGGGGGAGGTGGTGGCTACACCTTC
TRBV9	NA	TRBJ2-1	NA	CASSVGVGGLNEQFF	TGCGCCAGCAGCGTAGGAGTGGGGGGACTCAATGAGCAGTTCTTC
TRBV6-5	NA	TRBJ1-3	TRBD1	CASSSGRGGGNTIYF	TGTGCCAGCAGTTCAGGGAGAGGGGGCGGAAACACCATATATTTT
TRBV18	NA	TRBJ1-1	NA	CASSRIQENTEAFF	TGTGCCAGCTCACGGATACAGGAGAACACTGAAGCTTTCTTT
TRBV6-5	once	TRBJ1-5	TRBD1	CASNLGQGSNQPQHF	TGTGCCAGCAACCTAGGACAGGGTAGCAATCAGCCCCAGCATTTT
TRBV27	NA	TRBJ1-5	NA	CASSLGVNQPQHF	TGTGCCAGCAGTTTGGGAGTAAATCAGCCCCAGCATTTT
TRBV7-9	NA	TRBJ1-4	NA	CASSLELGEVEKLFF	TGTGCCAGCAGCTTAGAGTTAGGAGAAGTTGAAAAACTGTTTTTT
TRBV18	NA	TRBJ1-1	NA	CASSTTDSPNTEAFF	TGTGCCAGCTCTACTACCGACAGCCCGAACACTGAAGCTTTCTTT
TRBV9	NA	TRBJ1-2	NA	CASSVGGPNYGYTF	TGTGCCAGCAGCGTAGGAGGGCCGAACTATGGCTACACCTTC
TRBV11-2	once	TRBJ2-7	NA	CASSYGVPYEQYF	TGTGCCAGCAGCTACGGGGTCCCCTACGAGCAGTACTTC
TRBV7-8	NA	TRBJ2-5	NA	CASSGKDSGTAQYF	TGTGCCAGCAGCGGAAAGGACAGTGGCACGGCCCAGTACTTC
TRBV18	NA	TRBJ1-2	TRBD1	CASSHDRDYGYTF	TGTGCCAGCTCACACGACAGGGACTATGGCTACACCTTC
TRBV6-5	NA	TRBJ2-1	TRBD1	CASSYSARTGNEQFF	TGTGCCAGCAGTTACTCGGCCAGGACAGGTAATGAGCAGTTCTTC
TRBV6-5	NA	TRBJ1-1	NA	CASSPGLEAFF	TGTGCCAGCAGCCCGGGTCTGGAAGCTTTCTTT
TRBV7-7	NA	TRBJ2-5	TRBD1	CASSSSGGGETQYF	TGTGCCAGCAGCTCCTCAGGGGGCGGGGAGACCCAGTACTTC
TRBV19	NA	TRBJ1-2	TRBD1	CASRGQGSYGYTF	TGTGCCAGTCGGGGACAGGGAAGCTATGGCTACACCTTC
TRBV10-3	NA	TRBJ1-2	NA	CAIRGTGTNYGYTF	TGTGCCATCAGGGGAACAGGGACGAACTATGGCTACACCTTC